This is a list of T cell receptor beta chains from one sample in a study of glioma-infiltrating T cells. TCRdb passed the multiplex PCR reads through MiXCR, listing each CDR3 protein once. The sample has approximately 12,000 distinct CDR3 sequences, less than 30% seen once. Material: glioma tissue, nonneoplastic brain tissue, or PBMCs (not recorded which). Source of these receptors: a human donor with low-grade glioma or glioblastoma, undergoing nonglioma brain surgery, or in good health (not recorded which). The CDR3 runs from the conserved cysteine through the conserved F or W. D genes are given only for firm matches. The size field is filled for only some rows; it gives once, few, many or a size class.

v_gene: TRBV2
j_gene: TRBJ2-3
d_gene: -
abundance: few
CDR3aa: CANGGEDTQYF
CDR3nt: TGTGCCAACGGGGGCGAGGATACGCAGTATTTT

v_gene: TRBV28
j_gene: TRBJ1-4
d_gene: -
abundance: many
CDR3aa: CASRVDSATNEKLFF
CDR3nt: TGTGCCAGCAGGGTCGACAGCGCGACTAATGAAAAACTGTTTTTT

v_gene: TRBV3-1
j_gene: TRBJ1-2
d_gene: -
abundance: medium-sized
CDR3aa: CASSQGNYGYTF
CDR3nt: TGTGCCAGCAGCCAAGGGAACTATGGCTACACCTTC

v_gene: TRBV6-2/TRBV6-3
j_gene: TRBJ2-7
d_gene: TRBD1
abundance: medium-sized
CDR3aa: CASSWDRDEQYF
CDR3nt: TGTGCCAGCAGTTGGGACAGAGACGAGCAGTACTTC

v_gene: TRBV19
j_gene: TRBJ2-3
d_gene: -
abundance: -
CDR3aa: CASSPQAAVDTQYF
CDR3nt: TGTGCCAGTAGTCCCCAGGCAGCGGTCGATACGCAGTATTTT

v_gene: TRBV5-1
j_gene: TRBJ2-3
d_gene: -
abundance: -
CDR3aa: CASSFQGSGDTQYF
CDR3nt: TGCGCCAGCAGCTTTCAGGGGTCGGGGGATACGCAGTATTTT

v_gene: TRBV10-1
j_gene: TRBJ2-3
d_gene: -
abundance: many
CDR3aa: CASLGPQYF
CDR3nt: TGCGCCAGCCTCGGCCCGCAGTATTTT

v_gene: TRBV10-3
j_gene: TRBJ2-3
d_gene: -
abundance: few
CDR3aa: CAISESLEADTQYF
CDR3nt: TGTGCCATCAGTGAATCTTTGGAGGCAGATACGCAGTATTTT

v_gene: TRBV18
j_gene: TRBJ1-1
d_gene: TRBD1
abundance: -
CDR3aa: CASGRGQENIEAFF
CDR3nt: TGTGCCAGCGGCAGGGGGCAGGAGAACATTGAAGCTTTCTTT

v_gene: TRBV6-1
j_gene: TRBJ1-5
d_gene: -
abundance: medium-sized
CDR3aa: CASNYQPQHF
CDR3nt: TGTGCCAGCAACTATCAGCCCCAGCATTTT

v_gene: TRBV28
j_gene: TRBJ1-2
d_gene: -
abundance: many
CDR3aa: CASTLSAGYGYTF
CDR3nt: TGTGCCAGCACCCTGTCGGCCGGCTATGGCTACACCTTC

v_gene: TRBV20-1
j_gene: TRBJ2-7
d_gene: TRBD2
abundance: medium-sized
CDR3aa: CSAIAGNYEQYF
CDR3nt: TGCAGTGCTATAGCGGGAAACTACGAGCAGTACTTC

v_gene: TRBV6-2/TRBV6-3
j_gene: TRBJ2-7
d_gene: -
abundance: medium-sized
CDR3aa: CASSYGPFSYEQYF
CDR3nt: TGTGCCAGCAGTTACGGGCCCTTCTCCTACGAGCAGTACTTC

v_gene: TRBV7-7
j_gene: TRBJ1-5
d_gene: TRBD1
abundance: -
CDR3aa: CASSLRGRRGPYSNQPKHF
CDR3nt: TGTGCCAGCAGCTTAAGGGGCCGGAGGGGGCCATATAGCAATCAGCCCAAGCATTTT

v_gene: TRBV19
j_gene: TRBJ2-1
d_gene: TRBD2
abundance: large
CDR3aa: CASSIGLAGDNEQFF
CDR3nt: TGTGCCAGTAGTATAGGGCTAGCGGGAGACAATGAGCAGTTCTTC

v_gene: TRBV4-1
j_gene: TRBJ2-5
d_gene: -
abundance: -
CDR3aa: CASSQRAGGQLETQYF
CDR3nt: TGCGCCAGCAGCCAGAGGGCTGGTGGACAGTTGGAGACCCAGTACTTC

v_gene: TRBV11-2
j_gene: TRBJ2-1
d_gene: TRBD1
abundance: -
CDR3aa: CASSLGQVYNEQFF
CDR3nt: TGTGCCAGCAGCTTGGGACAGGTATACAATGAGCAGTTCTTC

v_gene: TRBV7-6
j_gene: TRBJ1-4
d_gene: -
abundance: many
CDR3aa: CASSFEGASEKLFF
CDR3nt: TGTGCCAGCAGCTTCGAAGGGGCTAGTGAAAAACTGTTTTTT

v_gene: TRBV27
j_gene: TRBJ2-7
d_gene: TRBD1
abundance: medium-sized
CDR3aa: CASSLSGGDTYEQYF
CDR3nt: TGTGCCAGCAGTTTGTCAGGGGGCGATACATACGAGCAGTACTTC

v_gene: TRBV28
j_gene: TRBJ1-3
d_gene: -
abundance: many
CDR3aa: CASSFSRTASSGNTIYF
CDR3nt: TGTGCCAGCAGTTTCTCCCGGACAGCGAGCTCTGGAAACACCATATATTTT

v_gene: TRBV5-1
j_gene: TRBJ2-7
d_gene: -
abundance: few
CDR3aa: CASRDSPYEQYF
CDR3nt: TGCGCCAGCAGGGACAGCCCCTACGAGCAGTACTTC

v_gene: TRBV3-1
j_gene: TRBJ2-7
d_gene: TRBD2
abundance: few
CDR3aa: CASSRLAGGEQYF
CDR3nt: TGTGCCAGCAGCCGACTAGCTGGAGGGGAGCAGTACTTC

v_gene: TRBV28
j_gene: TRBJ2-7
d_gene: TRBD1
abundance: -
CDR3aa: CASSFIGTGGYEQYF
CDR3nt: TGTGCCAGCAGTTTTATAGGGACAGGGGGCTACGAGCAGTACTTC

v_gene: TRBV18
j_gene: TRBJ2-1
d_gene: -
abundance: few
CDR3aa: CASSPSPVGSSYNEQFF
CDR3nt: TGTGCCAGCTCACCCAGTCCGGTCGGGAGCTCCTACAATGAGCAGTTCTTC

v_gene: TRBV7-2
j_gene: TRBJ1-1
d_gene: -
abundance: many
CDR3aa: CASSFTSGVETEAFF
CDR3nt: TGTGCCAGCAGCTTCACCTCGGGGGTAGAGACTGAAGCTTTCTTT

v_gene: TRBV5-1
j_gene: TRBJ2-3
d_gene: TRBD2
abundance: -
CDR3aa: CASSFSSGGDTQYF
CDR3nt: TGCGCCAGCAGCTTCTCTAGCGGGGGCGATACGCAGTATTTT

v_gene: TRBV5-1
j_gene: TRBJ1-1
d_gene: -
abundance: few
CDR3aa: CASSLDFLNTEAFF
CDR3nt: TGCGCCAGCAGCTTGGATTTCCTGAACACTGAAGCTTTCTTT

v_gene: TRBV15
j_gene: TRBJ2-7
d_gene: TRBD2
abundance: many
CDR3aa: CATKGTSGTYEQYF
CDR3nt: TGTGCCACCAAGGGGACTAGCGGAACCTACGAGCAGTACTTC

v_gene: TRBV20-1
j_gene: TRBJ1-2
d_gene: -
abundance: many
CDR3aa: CSAQGQNYGYTF
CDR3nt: TGCAGTGCTCAAGGACAGAACTATGGCTACACCTTC

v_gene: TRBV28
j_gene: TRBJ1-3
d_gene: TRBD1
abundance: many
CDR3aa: CASSSRGTDGNTIYF
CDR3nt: TGTGCCAGCAGTTCCCGCGGGACAGATGGAAACACCATATATTTT

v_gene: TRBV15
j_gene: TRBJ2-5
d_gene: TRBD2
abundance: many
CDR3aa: CATSRDSASGSGETQYF
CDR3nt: TGTGCCACCAGCAGAGATTCGGCTAGCGGGAGCGGGGAGACCCAGTACTTC

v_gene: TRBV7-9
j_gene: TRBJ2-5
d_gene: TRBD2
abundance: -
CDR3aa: CASSFRREPEETQYF
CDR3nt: TGTGCCAGCAGCTTTAGGCGGGAGCCGGAAGAGACCCAGTACTTC

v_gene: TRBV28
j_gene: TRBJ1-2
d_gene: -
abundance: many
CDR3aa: CASSFGGNYGYTF
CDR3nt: TGTGCCAGCAGTTTTGGGGGGAACTATGGCTACACCTTC

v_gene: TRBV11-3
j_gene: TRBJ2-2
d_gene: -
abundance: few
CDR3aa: CASSSQSGELFF
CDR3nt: TGTGCCAGCAGCTCGCAAAGCGGGGAGCTGTTTTTT

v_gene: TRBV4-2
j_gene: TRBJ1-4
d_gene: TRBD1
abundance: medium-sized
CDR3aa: CASSHPPGGAANEKLFF
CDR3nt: TGTGCCAGCAGCCATCCCCCAGGGGGTGCGGCTAATGAAAAACTGTTTTTT

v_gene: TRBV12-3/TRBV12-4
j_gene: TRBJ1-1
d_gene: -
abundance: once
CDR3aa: CASSWMDKNTEALF
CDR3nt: TGTGCCAGCAGTTGGATGGACAAGAACACTGAAGCTCTCTTT

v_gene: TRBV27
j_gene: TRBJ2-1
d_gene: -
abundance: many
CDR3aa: CASSPNFYNEQFF
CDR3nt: TGTGCCAGCAGCCCTAACTTCTACAATGAGCAGTTCTTC